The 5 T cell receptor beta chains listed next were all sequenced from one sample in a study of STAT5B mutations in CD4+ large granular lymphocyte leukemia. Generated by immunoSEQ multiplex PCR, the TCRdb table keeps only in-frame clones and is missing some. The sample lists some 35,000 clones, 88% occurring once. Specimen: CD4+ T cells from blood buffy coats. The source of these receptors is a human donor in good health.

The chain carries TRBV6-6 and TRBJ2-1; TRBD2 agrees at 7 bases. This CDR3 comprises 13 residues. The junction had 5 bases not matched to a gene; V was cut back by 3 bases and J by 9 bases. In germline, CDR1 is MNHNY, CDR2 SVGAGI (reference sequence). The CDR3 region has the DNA TGTGCCAGCAGTTATTGGGGGGAGGGTGAGCAGTTCTTC. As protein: CASSYWGEGEQFF.

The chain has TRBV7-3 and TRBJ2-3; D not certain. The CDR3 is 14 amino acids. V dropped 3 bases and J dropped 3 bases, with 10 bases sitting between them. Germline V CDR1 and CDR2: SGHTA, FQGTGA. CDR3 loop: CASSFIARTDTQYF. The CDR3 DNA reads TGTGCCAGCAGCTTCATCGCGAGGACAGATACGCAGTATTTT.

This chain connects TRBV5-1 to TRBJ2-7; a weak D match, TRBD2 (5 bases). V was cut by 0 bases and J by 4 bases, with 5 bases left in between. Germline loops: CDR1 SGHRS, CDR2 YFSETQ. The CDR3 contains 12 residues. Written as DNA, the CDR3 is TGCGCCAGCAGCTTGGGGGAGTACGAGCAGTACTTC. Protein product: CASSLGEYEQYF.

The CDR3 region is CSVADGDTEAFF. CDR3 bases: TGCAGCGTTGCGGACGGGGACACTGAAGCTTTCTTT. J is TRBJ1-1 and V is TRBV29-1; D not certain. Germline loops: CDR1 SQVTM, CDR2 ANQGSEA. The V end lost 4 bases, the J end lost 3 bases, and 9 bases lay between the germline ends. The CDR3 runs to 12 residues.

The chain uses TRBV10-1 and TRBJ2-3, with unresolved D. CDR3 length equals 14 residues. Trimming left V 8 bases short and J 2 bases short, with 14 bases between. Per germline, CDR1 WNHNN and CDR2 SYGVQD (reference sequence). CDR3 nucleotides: TGCGCCAGCTCTGGGCCAGCATTCACAGATACGCAGTATTTT. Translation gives CASSGPAFTDTQYF.